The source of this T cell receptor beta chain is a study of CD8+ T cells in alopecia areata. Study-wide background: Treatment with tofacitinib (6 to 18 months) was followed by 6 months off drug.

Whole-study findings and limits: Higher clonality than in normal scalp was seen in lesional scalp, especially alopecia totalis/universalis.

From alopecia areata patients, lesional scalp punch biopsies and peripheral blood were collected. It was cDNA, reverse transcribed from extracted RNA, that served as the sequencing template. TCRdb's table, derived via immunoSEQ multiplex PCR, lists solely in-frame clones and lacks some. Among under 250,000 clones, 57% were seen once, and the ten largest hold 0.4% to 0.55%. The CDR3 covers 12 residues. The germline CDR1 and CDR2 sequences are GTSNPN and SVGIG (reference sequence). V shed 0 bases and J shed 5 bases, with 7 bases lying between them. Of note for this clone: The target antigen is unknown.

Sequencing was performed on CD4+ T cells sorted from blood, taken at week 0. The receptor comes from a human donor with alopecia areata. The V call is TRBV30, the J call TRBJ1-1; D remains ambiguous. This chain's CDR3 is CAWSVFRTEAFF. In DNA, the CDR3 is TGTGCCTGGAGTGTATTTAGGACTGAAGCTTTCTTT.